The 4 T cell receptor beta chains reported below all come from one sample, sequenced in a study of vaccination effects on CD4 cells after COVID-19. The table came from immunoSEQ multiplex PCR; TCRdb's copy has only in-frame clones and leaves some out. The sample lists about 24,000 clones, more than 80% occurring once. Their recognized antigens are unknown. After expansion with viral peptide pools in the ViraFEST assay, antigen-specific CD4+ T cells were sequenced. Following 10 days of culture, CD4+ T cells were isolated. The vaccine given was either BNT162b2 or mRNA-1273, in two doses. The sequencing used CD4+ T cells from PBMCs cultured with SARS-CoV-2 spike peptides, collected after COVID-19 vaccination. The receptors were gathered from a human donor who received a COVID-19 vaccine. Some clones in this sample may be carry-over from other donors' samples.

The J gene is TRBJ1-6, the V gene TRBV18; no reliable D call. The CDR3 has 14 amino acids. Deletions cut 2 bases from V and 5 bases from J, with 7 bases between. Germline V gene data show CDR1 as KGHSH and CDR2 as LQKENI. CDR3 in amino acids: CASSPLGNNSPLHF. In DNA form, the CDR3 reads TGTGCCAGCTCACCATTGGGAAATAATTCACCCCTCCACTTT.

The chain recombines TRBV24-1 with TRBJ2-7, with 13 bases identical to TRBD2. Germline V gene data show CDR1 as KGHDR and CDR2 as SFDVKD. Trimming removed 3 bases from V and 4 bases from J; junction bases left unmatched: 11. The CDR3 contains 18 residues. CDR3 DNA sequence: TGTGCCACCAGTGATCATACTAGCGGGGGGGCGTCGGGGTACGAGCAGTACGTC. Translating gives CATSDHTSGGASGYEQYV.

This chain connects TRBV19 to TRBJ1-1, with 7 bases identical to TRBD1. Looked up from germline, CDR1 is LNHDA and CDR2 is SQIVND (reference sequence). Losses at the gene ends were 5 bases for V and 0 bases for J; bases not matched to a gene: 6. The CDR3 runs to 15 residues. Here the CDR3 DNA reads TGTGCCAGTAGTCGCATAGGGGGCCTGAACACTGAAGCTTTCTTT. It is translated as CASSRIGGLNTEAFF.

V is TRBV6-6 and J is TRBJ2-5; D is perhaps TRBD1 (5 bases). The CDR3 runs to 13 residues. The V gene's germline CDR1 is MNHNY and CDR2 SVGAGI (reference sequence). V lost 6 bases and J 5 bases, leaving 13 bases between the germline ends. CDR3: CASREKGWETQYF. The CDR3 DNA sequence: TGTGCCAGCAGGGAAAAGGGGTGGGAGACCCAGTACTTC.